Listed below are T cell receptor beta chains from one sample, sequenced in a study of OX40 agonist ivuxolimab in advanced cancers. Assay: immunoSEQ multiplex PCR; the TCRdb copy retains only in-frame clones and omits some. This sample has about 82,000 clones, with around 87% found just once. The sample here was CD4+ or CD8+ T cells sorted from blood, taken in a trial of the OX40 agonist ivuxolimab. Source of these receptors: an adult with an advanced solid tumor such as melanoma, head and neck, liver or kidney cancer. The CDR3 runs from the conserved cysteine through the conserved F or W. A D gene is named only where the DNA matches it firmly.

>-|TRBV7-9|TRBJ2-4
CASSLDVLNIQYF
TGTGCCAGCAGCTTAGACGTCCTAAACATTCAGTACTTC
>TRBD2|TRBV7-6|TRBJ2-3
CASSLVRGGHTQYF
TGTGCCAGCAGCTTAGTTCGGGGGGGCCATACGCAGTATTTT
>-|TRBV5-5|TRBJ1-6
CASSPEPGNSPLHF
TGTGCCAGCAGCCCTGAGCCTGGTAATTCACCCCTCCACTTT
>-|TRBV7-9|TRBJ2-1
CASSFRDTGLNEQFF
TGTGCCAGCAGCTTTAGGGACACCGGTCTCAATGAGCAGTTCTTC
>-|TRBV7-3|TRBJ2-3
CASSQGPTQDTQYF
TGTGCCAGCAGCCAAGGCCCTACTCAAGATACGCAGTATTTT
>TRBD1|TRBV5-1|TRBJ1-4
CASSSLQGSHSEKLFF
TGCGCCAGCAGCTCTCTACAGGGGTCCCATTCTGAAAAACTGTTTTTT
>-|TRBV7-6|TRBJ2-5
CASSLGALAETQYF
TGTGCCAGCAGCTTAGGGGCCCTGGCAGAGACCCAGTACTTC
>TRBD2|TRBV6-5|TRBJ2-5
CASSSLAGGRQETQYF
TGTGCCAGCAGTTCACTAGCGGGGGGGCGTCAAGAGACCCAGTACTTC
>-|TRBV6-1|TRBJ1-3
CASSERRAGPYRNTIYF
TGTGCCAGCAGTGAAAGGAGGGCAGGGCCGTATAGAAACACCATATATTTT
>TRBD2|TRBV28|TRBJ2-7
CASSWDGLAGAIGLREQYF
TGTGCCAGCAGTTGGGACGGACTAGCGGGAGCAATAGGGCTACGCGAGCAGTACTTC
>TRBD1|TRBV6-5|TRBJ2-3
CASSYRQGASTDTQYF
TGTGCCAGCAGTTACAGGCAGGGGGCTAGCACAGATACGCAGTATTTT
>-|TRBV7-2|TRBJ2-3
CASRTAYTDTQYF
TGTGCCAGCAGGACGGCCTACACAGATACGCAGTATTTT
>TRBD1|TRBV11-2|TRBJ1-6
CASSLGTGGRDSPLHF
TGTGCCAGCAGCTTAGGGACAGGGGGTAGAGATTCACCCCTCCACTTT
>-|TRBV19|TRBJ1-4
CASSWAGRNEKLFF
TGTGCCAGTAGCTGGGCAGGGCGGAATGAAAAACTGTTTTTT